This TCR beta chain was sequenced during a study of beta chain features in type 1 diabetes. Study at large: Sorted cells examined across all samples numbered 85 million to 130 million. General study results and limits: Type 1 diabetes patients had moderately but significantly shorter TCRB CDR3s in all four CD4+ subsets.

Reverse transcribing all isolated RNA meant expressed TCRB transcripts were sequenced. Assay used: immunoSEQ multiplex PCR; TCRdb lists only in-frame clones, some missing. The sample records 680,000 or so clones, roughly 13% being singletons. As for this clone: The antigen is not known.

CDR1 is KGHSH and CDR2 is LQKENI in the germline V gene. Trimming shortened V by 1 base and J by 5 bases, and 12 bases separated the two germline ends. The CDR3 loop spans 14 amino acids. Each donor gave one heparinised blood draw averaging around 0.12 L. Sorting based on CD45RO/CCR7/CD25/CD127/CD95/CD27 separated CD4+ naive, central memory, regulatory and stem cell-like memory cells. The clonotype originates from a man younger than 35 with type 1 diabetes. The chain links TRBV18 to TRBJ2-7, with D uncertain. Sequences were obtained from naive CD4+ T cells from blood. CDR3 DNA: TGTGCCAGCTCACCACGAGGCCTGGGCCACGAGCAGTACTTC. Protein: CASSPRGLGHEQYF. The full variable domain, rest sourced from reference TRBV18 and TRBJ2-7, is NAGVMQNPRHLVRRRGQEARLRCSPMKGHSHVYWYRQLPEEGLKFMVYLQKENIIDESGMPKERFSAEFPKEGPSILRIQQVVRGDSAAYFCASSPRGLGHEQYFGPGTRLTVT.